The 25 T cell receptor beta chains reported below all come from one sample, sequenced in a study of T cells in Graves' hyperthyroidism and ophthalmopathy (dated by TCRdb to the late 2010s). Libraries were constructed by multiplex PCR. Sequencing relied on an Illumina HiSeq 2000. The TCR beta CDR3 regions were amplified from the RNA transcripts. For the first round of RT-PCR on the TCR CDR3, the HTBI primer set was used together with the Qiagen OneStep RT-PCR kit. Using fastp trimming at Q25 and MiXCR clonotype assembly, TCRdb reanalyzed the public sequencing data and kept in-frame beta chains. Each entry merges the rows of one CDR3 protein and shows their most common DNA and genes. In all, the sample holds approximately 200,000 distinct CDR3 sequences, and 18% of those were seen once. Of the sample, just under 45% falls within the top ten clones. The sample consisted of blood. The receptors stem from a man aged 35-49 years with Graves' hyperthyroidism.

This clonotype was counted at least ten times. The genes are TRBV28 and TRBJ1-2; D unclear. The CDR3 is 10 residues long. CDR1 and CDR2 (germline): MDHEN, SYDVKM. The V and J ends lost 2 bases and 13 bases respectively, with 8 bases between them. CDR3 in DNA: TGTGCCAGCAGTTTAGGCGCCCTCACCTTC. Protein product: CASSLGALTF.

The V and J genes are TRBV10-2 and TRBJ2-7, with D perhaps matching TRBD2 (6 bases). The CDR3 spans 14 residues. CDR1 is WSHSY, CDR2 SAAADI, per germline. Trimming pared 2 bases from V and 4 bases from J, leaving 12 bases between. For the CDR3, the DNA is TGCGCCAGCAGTGAGCGGGGGAGAGGGTACGAGCAGTACTTC. Translation: CASSERGRGYEQYF.

This clonotype was picked up many times. The genes are TRBV7-2 and TRBJ1-4; TRBD1 matches 8 bases. The J segment lost 4 bases and the V segment lost 6 bases, leaving 4 bases of the junction unmatched. Germline assignment: CDR1 SGHTA and CDR2 FQGNSA. The CDR3 sequence is 14 residues long. CDR3 nucleotide sequence: TGTGCCAGCAGTCGGACAGGGAATAATGAAAAACTGTTTTTT. This codes for CASSRTGNNEKLFF.

J is TRBJ1-3 and V is TRBV7-8, with TRBD1 matching 7 bases. Looked up from germline, CDR1 is SGHVS and CDR2 is FQNEAQ. This CDR3 spans 16 amino acids. The junction had 7 bases not matched to a gene; V was cut back by 5 bases and J by 0 bases. This CDR3 reads CASSKRQGSSGNTIYF. DNA of the CDR3: TGTGCCAGCAGCAAGAGACAGGGAAGCTCTGGAAACACCATATATTTT.

Many counts were recorded for this clonotype. This sequence joins TRBV7-3 and TRBJ1-1, with a possible D match to TRBD1 (5 bases). This CDR3 comprises 13 residues. Between the trimmed V and J ends, which lost 0 bases and 7 bases, there was a span of 9 bases. CDR1 SGHTA and CDR2 FQGTGA come from the germline V gene. The CDR3 loop is CASSLTGASEAFF. The CDR3 bases are TGTGCCAGCAGCTTAACAGGGGCGAGTGAAGCTTTCTTT. The variable domain in full, with the rest retrieved from reference TRBV7-3 and TRBJ1-1, is GAGVSQTPSNKVTEKGKYVELRCDPISGHTALYWYRQSLGQGPEFLIYFQGTGAADDSGLPNDRFFAVRPEGSVSTLKIQRTERGDSAVYLCASSLTGASEAFFGQGTRLTVV.

This clonotype occurred many times. The chain is built from TRBV5-1 and TRBJ2-7; 7 positions match TRBD1. The junction had 8 bases not matched to a gene; V was cut back by 0 bases and J by 5 bases. This CDR3 is 15 amino acids long. Germline V gives CDR1 SGHRS, CDR2 YFSETQ. CDR3 coding DNA: TGCGCCAGCAGCTTGGGGTTCAACGGACAGGACGAGCAGTACTTC. It translates to CASSLGFNGQDEQYF.

This clonotype was found a few times. V and J are TRBV5-6 and TRBJ2-2; the match to TRBD1 covers 8 bases. The germline gives CDR1 SGHDT, CDR2 YYEEEE. The length of the CDR3 is 15 residues. V was clipped by 4 bases and J by 5 bases; unmatched bases: 7. The chain's CDR3 is CASSLRTGWTGELFF. CDR3 coding DNA: TGTGCCAGCAGCCTTAGGACAGGGTGGACCGGGGAGCTGTTTTTT.

On this clonotype: At one end the junction does not follow the germline gene, possibly because of a read error. The chain recombines TRBV5-6 with TRBJ1-2, with a weak D call TRBD1 (6 bases). The CDR3 runs 15 residues. Germline V gene lookup returns CDR1 SGHDT and CDR2 YYEEEE. The CDR3 region is CASSLSPGQLYGHTF. The CDR3 DNA follows: TGTGCCAGCAGCTTAAGCCCCGGACAGCTCTATGGCCACACCTTC. Variable domain in full (rest from reference TRBV5-6 and TRBJ1-2): DAGVTQSPTHLIKTRGQQVTLRCSPKSGHDTVSWYQQALGQGPQFIFQYYEEEERQRGNFPDRFSGHQFPNYSSELNVNALLLGDSALYLCASSLSPGQLYGHTFGSGTRLTVV.

This clonotype was observed at least ten times. The chain has TRBV7-2 and TRBJ2-1; TRBD1 agrees at 7 bases. Germline V gives CDR1 SGHTA, CDR2 FQGNSA. Losses at the gene ends were 6 bases for V and 4 bases for J; bases not matched to a gene: 9. The length of the CDR3 is 15 residues. The CDR3 DNA reads TGTGCCAGCAGGGGGGTGACAGGGTTATACAATGAGCAGTTCTTC. It is translated as CASRGVTGLYNEQFF.

This clonotype was found many times. The chain is built from TRBV7-9 and TRBJ1-2; 9 bases map to TRBD1. The CDR3 runs 15 residues. Germline V gives CDR1 SEHNR, CDR2 FQNEAQ (reference sequence). V was clipped by 5 bases and J by 0 bases; unmatched bases: 4. The CDR3 DNA sequence: TGTGCCAGCAGCGGGGACAGGGTAGCTAACTATGGCTACACCTTC. This gives the protein CASSGDRVANYGYTF.

This clonotype showed up many times. V usage is TRBV20-1 and J usage is TRBJ1-1; no firm D call. This CDR3 is built from 13 residues. CDR1 and CDR2 (germline): DFQATT, SNEGSKA (reference sequence). Trimming left V 6 bases short and J 4 bases short, with 15 bases between. The CDR3 region is CSAPKIGPTEAFF. The DNA for the CDR3 is TGCAGTGCACCGAAGATTGGGCCCACTGAAGCTTTCTTT.

This clonotype was seen at least ten times. The chain has TRBV20-1 and TRBJ2-5, with TRBD1 matching 10 bases. With V trimmed by 2 bases and J by 5 bases, 5 bases remained unmatched. CDR3 size: 14 residues. CDR1 and CDR2 (germline): DFQATT, SNEGSKA (reference sequence). In nucleotides, the CDR3 is TGCAGTGCTAGACCCGGGACAGGGGATGAGACCCAGTACTTC. This sequence encodes CSARPGTGDETQYF.

The sample holds many counts of this clonotype. The chain employs TRBV7-3 and TRBJ2-1; D possibly uses TRBD1 or TRBD2 (6 bases each). The V and J ends lost 2 bases and 5 bases respectively, with 13 bases between them. This CDR3 spans 15 amino acids. Germline CDR1 is SGHTA and CDR2 is FQGTGA. DNA for the CDR3: TGTGCCAGCAGCTTAGGTCGGGGGCTTAACAATGAGCAGTTCTTC. Translation: CASSLGRGLNNEQFF. The complete variable domain, with remaining parts taken from reference TRBV7-3 and TRBJ2-1, reads GAGVSQTPSNKVTEKGKYVELRCDPISGHTALYWYRQSLGQGPEFLIYFQGTGAADDSGLPNDRFFAVRPEGSVSTLKIQRTERGDSAVYLCASSLGRGLNNEQFFGPGTRLTVL.

This clonotype was counted many times. The J gene is TRBJ1-2, the V gene TRBV7-9, with TRBD1 matching 7 bases. The V segment lost 4 bases and the J segment 8 bases; nucleotides outside the gene matches: 7. Germline assignment: CDR1 SEHNR and CDR2 FQNEAQ (reference sequence). The CDR3 loop spans 13 amino acids. The CDR3 coding sequence is TGTGCCAGCAGCTGGAGGGACAGCAGAGGCTACACCTTC. Its translation is CASSWRDSRGYTF.

This clonotype was picked up one time. V gene TRBV7-2 combines with J gene TRBJ2-3; tentative D call: TRBD2 (6 bases). V gave up 5 bases and J gave up 3 bases, with 12 bases separating them. The length of the CDR3 is 14 residues. Looked up from germline, CDR1 is SGHTA and CDR2 is FQGNSA. CDR3 in amino acids: CASSGRGRTDTQYF. The CDR3 DNA reads TGTGCCAGCAGCGGCCGAGGGAGGACAGATACGCAGTATTTT.

This clonotype has at least ten counts. The V gene is TRBV29-1, the J gene TRBJ2-1; the match to TRBD1 covers 7 bases. Trimming cost V 1 base and J 5 bases; bases outside gene matches: 8. The CDR3 runs to 15 residues. Germline CDR1 reads SQVTM; CDR2 reads ANQGSEA. Here the CDR3 DNA reads TGCAGCGTTGAAGGGAGGCAGGGGGAAGACAATGAGCAGTTCTTC. Its translation: CSVEGRQGEDNEQFF.

The V call is TRBV4-2, the J call TRBJ2-7, with D perhaps being TRBD1 or TRBD2 (5 bases each). The CDR3 has 16 residues. CDR1 is LGHNA and CDR2 is YNFKEQ in the germline V gene. V was clipped by 0 bases and J by 3 bases, with 15 bases between them. The CDR3 sequence: CASSQDRGGVGYEQYF. CDR3 DNA: TGTGCCAGCAGCCAAGATCGTGGGGGAGTGGGCTACGAGCAGTACTTC.

As for this clonotype: A much larger clone lies a single base off, so this may be a read error. This sequence joins TRBV2 and TRBJ1-1; 7 positions match TRBD1. Germline lookup yields CDR1 SNHLY and CDR2 FYNNEI. CDR3 size: 13 residues. J lost 4 bases, V lost 6 bases, and 5 bases had no gene match. The CDR3 region has the DNA TGTGCCAGCAGAGAGGACAGGAGCACTGAAGCTTTCTTT. Its protein is CASREDRSTEAFF.

This clonotype has ten or more counts. The chain carries TRBV7-2 and TRBJ1-1; D gene uncertain. Germline CDR1 SGHTA, CDR2 FQGNSA. V lost 1 base, J lost 1 base, and 7 bases lay in between. This CDR3 contains 14 residues. As DNA, the CDR3 is TGTGCCAGCAGCTTAGGGTACCAGAACACTGAAGCTTTCTTT. This gives the protein CASSLGYQNTEAFF.

This clonotype was detected ten times or more. V gene TRBV7-2 combines with J gene TRBJ2-5; 11 bases line up with TRBD2. V trimming: 1 base; J trimming: 4 bases; junction bases outside the gene matches: 2. From germline, CDR1 is SGHTA and CDR2 FQGNSA. This CDR3 contains 15 residues. Here the CDR3 reads CASSLVAGGRETQYF. CDR3 nucleotides: TGTGCCAGCAGCTTAGTAGCGGGGGGGCGAGAGACCCAGTACTTC.

This clonotype was counted ten times or more. The gene calls are TRBV20-1 and TRBJ2-1; 7 nucleotides align to TRBD1. The V and J ends lost 1 base and 6 bases, in that order; junction bases with no gene match: 12. This CDR3 contains 16 residues. Germline assignment: CDR1 DFQATT and CDR2 SNEGSKA (reference sequence). The CDR3 DNA reads as TGCAGTGCTAGAGGCCCCCTTCCCAACAGGGGCAATGAGCAGTTCTTC. It translates to CSARGPLPNRGNEQFF.

This clonotype was counted at least ten times. The chain combines TRBV3-1 with TRBJ1-1; 8 nucleotides align to TRBD1. Germline loops: CDR1 LGHDT, CDR2 YNNKEL (reference sequence). Trimming took 1 base from V and 6 from J; bases not matched to a gene: 7. The CDR3 extends over 15 amino acids. The CDR3 loop is CASSQGLRGPPEAFF. The DNA of the CDR3 is TGTGCCAGCAGCCAAGGCCTCAGGGGGCCCCCTGAAGCTTTCTTT. Filled out from reference TRBV3-1 and TRBJ1-1, the complete variable domain reads DTAVSQTPKYLVTQMGNDKSIKCEQNLGHDTMYWYKQDSKKFLKIMFSYNNKELIINETVPNRFSPKSPDKAHLNLHINSLELGDSAVYFCASSQGLRGPPEAFFGQGTRLTVV.

V is TRBV7-2 and J is TRBJ1-3; the D is unclear. Germline V lookup: CDR1 SGHTA, CDR2 FQGNSA. The ends were cut back, 5 bases at V and 6 bases at J, with 11 bases in the middle. The CDR3 contains 13 residues. Written as DNA, the CDR3 is TGTGCCAGCAGCGTCACCCGAGAAAACACCATATATTTT. Translating gives CASSVTRENTIYF. Using reference TRBV7-2 and TRBJ1-3 for the parts outside the CDR3, the full variable domain is GAGVSQSPSNKVTEKGKDVELRCDPISGHTALYWYRQSLGQGLEFLIYFQGNSAPDKSGLPSDRFSAERTGGSVSTLTIQRTQQEDSAVYLCASSVTRENTIYFGEGSWLTVV.

With regard to this clonotype: A read error may be the cause here, since a much bigger clone is one base away. The chain carries TRBV10-3 and TRBJ1-1; no definite D call. The CDR3 has 14 residues. CDR1 is ENHRY, CDR2 SYGVKD, per germline. Trimming left V 3 bases short and J 8 bases short, with 16 bases between. The CDR3 bases are TGTGCCATCAGTGAAAACGGGCAGTATGTCGAAGCTTTCTTT. It specifies CAISENGQYVEAFF.

This clonotype occurred many times. Here the CDR3 reads CASSYPGSTEAFF. The CDR3 DNA sequence: TGTGCCAGCAGTTACCCGGGAAGCACTGAAGCTTTCTTT. V gene TRBV28 combines with J gene TRBJ1-1; D not resolved. The CDR3 is 13 amino acids. Trimming took off 4 bases at V and 4 bases at J, with 10 bases between the two ends. Germline loops: CDR1 MDHEN, CDR2 SYDVKM.